The rows below give T cell receptor beta chains drawn from one sample of a study of cytomegalovirus exposure and HLA in healthy donors. Profiled with immunoSEQ multiplex PCR; TCRdb holds only in-frame clones, not every one. Of approximately 110,000 clones listed, over 90% are singletons. The sample consisted of PBMCs. The receptors stem from a woman under 30 in good health and CMV-seronegative. Both conserved end residues are part of each CDR3. Fields, in order: J gene, D gene, V gene, clone size, CDR3 protein, CDR3 DNA. D genes are given only for firm matches. Clone size is shown for a subset of rows, as once, few, many or a class of expanded clone.

TRBJ2-1,-,TRBV25-1,-,CASSGGGSYNEQFF,TGTGCCAGCAGTGGAGGGGGAAGCTACAATGAGCAGTTCTTC
TRBJ1-2,-,TRBV28,-,CASSFFGVANYGYTF,TGTGCCAGCAGTTTCTTTGGAGTCGCCAACTATGGCTACACCTTC
TRBJ2-5,TRBD1,TRBV30,-,CAWSVQGGQGETQYF,TGTGCCTGGAGTGTACAGGGGGGACAGGGAGAGACCCAGTACTTC
TRBJ2-7,TRBD2,TRBV5-1,-,CASSLLGTSGGPGEQYF,TGCGCCAGCAGCTTGTTAGGGACTAGCGGGGGGCCTGGGGAGCAGTACTTC
TRBJ1-4,TRBD1,TRBV5-1,once,CASSFQGANEKLFF,TGCGCCAGCAGCTTCCAGGGGGCTAATGAAAAACTGTTTTTT
TRBJ1-4,TRBD1,TRBV9,-,CASSVGQGGEKLFF,TGTGCCAGCAGCGTTGGACAGGGGGGTGAAAAACTGTTTTTT
TRBJ2-5,-,TRBV5-5,-,CASSLNYNQETQYF,TGTGCCAGCAGCTTGAATTACAACCAAGAGACCCAGTACTTC
TRBJ2-1,-,TRBV7-9,-,CASSSRSYNEQFF,TGTGCCAGCAGCTCCCGGAGCTACAATGAGCAGTTCTTC
TRBJ1-1,-,TRBV6-5,-,CASSNGGAGTEAFF,TGTGCCAGCAGCAATGGGGGCGCGGGCACTGAAGCTTTCTTT
TRBJ2-5,-,TRBV19,-,CASSFSETQYF,TGTGCCAGTAGTTTCTCAGAGACCCAGTACTTC
TRBJ2-3,TRBD1,TRBV25-1,-,CASRAGARQGTDTQYF,TGTGCCAGCAGAGCCGGCGCTCGACAGGGGACAGATACGCAGTATTTT
TRBJ2-7,-,TRBV19,few,CASSLQRASGEQYF,TGTGCCAGTTCCCTCCAGAGGGCCAGCGGGGAGCAGTACTTC
TRBJ1-1,-,TRBV28,once,CASRRGHTEAFF,TGTGCCAGCAGGCGGGGACACACTGAAGCTTTCTTT
TRBJ2-1,-,TRBV16,-,CASSQVAGADNEQFF,TGTGCCAGCAGCCAGGTTGCAGGGGCGGACAATGAGCAGTTCTTC
TRBJ1-5,-,TRBV28,-,CASFSALNQPQHF,TGTGCCAGCTTCAGCGCATTAAATCAGCCCCAGCATTTT
TRBJ1-2,TRBD1,TRBV6-5,once,CASSYNRGHGYTF,TGTGCCAGCAGTTACAACAGGGGCCATGGCTACACCTTC
TRBJ1-1,TRBD1,TRBV5-1,-,CASSTTGDTEAFF,TGCGCCAGCAGCACTACAGGGGACACTGAAGCTTTCTTT
TRBJ2-2,TRBD1,TRBV6-1,-,CASSGGDRGFTGELFF,TGTGCCAGCAGTGGGGGGGACAGGGGATTCACCGGGGAGCTGTTTTTT
TRBJ2-2,-,TRBV6-1,-,CASSEKARGNTGELFF,TGTGCCAGCAGTGAAAAGGCCAGGGGTAACACCGGGGAGCTGTTTTTT
TRBJ2-7,-,TRBV30,-,CAWSPGTGLEQYF,TGTGCCTGGAGTCCCGGTACAGGGCTCGAGCAGTACTTC
TRBJ2-7,-,TRBV2,-,CASSESVPYEQYF,TGTGCCAGCAGTGAATCAGTTCCCTACGAGCAGTACTTC
TRBJ1-5,-,TRBV9,-,CASSVRGDQPQHF,TGTGCCAGCAGCGTAAGAGGTGATCAGCCCCAGCATTTT
TRBJ2-6,-,TRBV5-8,-,CASSLARRAGANVLTF,TGTGCCAGCAGCTTGGCCAGGAGGGCCGGGGCCAACGTCCTGACTTTC
TRBJ1-4,TRBD1,TRBV5-4,-,CASSSDRDRAKLFF,TGTGCCAGCAGCTCGGACCGGGACAGAGCCAAACTGTTTTTT
TRBJ1-3,-,TRBV13,-,CASSRTEGNTIYF,TGTGCCAGCAGCCGGACAGAAGGAAACACCATATATTTT
TRBJ2-7,-,TRBV28,once,CASSSLLGGRYEQYF,TGTGCCAGCAGTTCGTTGCTGGGCGGGCGCTACGAGCAGTACTTC
TRBJ2-2,TRBD2,TRBV18,-,CASSQEASGRTDGELFF,TGTGCCAGCTCACAGGAGGCTAGCGGGAGAACGGACGGGGAGCTGTTTTTT
TRBJ1-1,TRBD1,TRBV6-5,-,CASTFDRGAEAFF,TGTGCCAGCACCTTCGACAGGGGAGCTGAAGCTTTCTTT
TRBJ1-2,TRBD1,TRBV19,-,CASSIINRDRGHGYTF,TGTGCCAGTAGTATAATAAACCGGGACAGGGGACATGGCTACACCTTC
TRBJ2-3,-,TRBV5-4,-,CASSGAASTDTQYF,TGTGCCAGCAGCGGGGCCGCTAGCACAGATACGCAGTATTTT
TRBJ2-2,TRBD1,TRBV11-2,-,CASSLGPGQGRHEFGELFF,TGTGCCAGCAGCCTAGGACCGGGACAGGGAAGGCACGAGTTCGGGGAGCTGTTTTTT
TRBJ2-7,-,TRBV9,-,CASSLDSHSYEQYF,TGTGCCAGCAGCTTGGACAGTCATTCCTACGAGCAGTACTTC
TRBJ2-1,TRBD2,TRBV7-7,-,CASSPAGGPYNEQFF,TGTGCCAGCAGCCCAGCGGGGGGGCCTTACAATGAGCAGTTCTTC
TRBJ2-5,-,TRBV5-1,-,CASSPSFGPEETQYF,TGCGCCAGCAGTCCTAGCTTCGGACCCGAAGAGACCCAGTACTTC
TRBJ1-1,-,TRBV4-1,-,CASSQVWAGDMNTEAFF,TGCGCCAGCAGCCAAGTCTGGGCAGGGGATATGAACACTGAAGCTTTCTTT
TRBJ2-1,-,TRBV28,-,CASSSPLGGIRHNEQFF,TGTGCCAGCAGTTCCCCCCTCGGGGGAATCAGGCACAATGAGCAGTTCTTC
TRBJ2-1,-,TRBV10-3,-,CAISESPPPGEQFF,TGTGCCATCAGTGAGAGCCCTCCCCCCGGTGAGCAGTTCTTC
TRBJ1-5,-,TRBV19,-,CASSIPTYSNQPQHF,TGTGCCAGTAGTATACCAACATATAGCAATCAGCCCCAGCATTTT
TRBJ2-7,TRBD1,TRBV2,-,CASSRQGSSYEQYF,TGTGCCAGCAGCCGACAGGGAAGCTCCTACGAGCAGTACTTC
TRBJ2-3,TRBD2,TRBV5-6,-,CASSLVPGGRADTQYF,TGTGCCAGCAGCTTGGTACCCGGCGGGAGGGCAGATACGCAGTATTTT
TRBJ2-3,-,TRBV27,-,CASSSWGGLTDTQYF,TGTGCCAGCAGTTCTTGGGGAGGACTCACAGATACGCAGTATTTT
TRBJ2-1,TRBD2,TRBV6-5,-,CASSYLRTSGSNEQFF,TGTGCCAGCAGTTACTTGAGGACTAGCGGGAGTAATGAGCAGTTCTTC
TRBJ1-1,-,TRBV5-1,-,CASSSQGGDTEAFF,TGCGCCAGCAGCTCACAGGGTGGGGACACTGAAGCTTTCTTT
TRBJ2-1,TRBD2,TRBV9,-,CASSVHGLAGMYNEQFF,TGTGCCAGCAGCGTACACGGACTAGCGGGAATGTACAATGAGCAGTTCTTC
TRBJ1-5,-,TRBV28,-,CASSQQGSGNQPQHF,TGTGCCAGCAGCCAACAGGGCTCCGGCAATCAGCCCCAGCATTTT
TRBJ2-2,-,TRBV1,-,CTSSQLAGPTGELFF,TGCACCAGCAGCCAGCTAGCGGGACCCACCGGGGAGCTGTTTTTT
TRBJ2-1,TRBD1,TRBV7-6,-,CASSWTGRDEQFF,TGTGCCAGCAGCTGGACAGGGCGCGATGAGCAGTTCTTC
TRBJ1-1,-,TRBV28,-,CASSLYVMSTEAFF,TGTGCCAGCAGTTTATATGTCATGTCCACTGAAGCTTTCTTT
TRBJ2-7,-,TRBV6-1,-,CAIKSGASYEQYF,TGTGCCATCAAAAGTGGGGCCTCCTACGAGCAGTACTTC
TRBJ1-2,TRBD1,TRBV6-1,-,CASSESFAGQERFGYTF,TGTGCCAGCAGTGAATCTTTCGCGGGACAGGAAAGGTTTGGCTACACCTTC
TRBJ2-3,TRBD2,TRBV15,-,CATSLAGGTDTQYF,TGTGCCACCAGTTTAGCGGGAGGCACAGATACGCAGTATTTT